This T cell receptor beta chain was documented in a study of OX40 agonist ivuxolimab in advanced cancers. For the study at large: Participants averaged approximately 60 years of age (range about 23 to 80) and were 82.7% male.

Assay used: immunoSEQ multiplex PCR; TCRdb lists only in-frame clones, some missing. Of tens of thousands of clones listed, about 89% were seen once; the top ten hold 14%. Trimming shortened V by 4 bases and J by 0 bases, and 5 bases separated the two germline ends. CDR3 length equals 13 residues. The germline gives CDR1 MDHEN, CDR2 SYDVKM. As concerns this clone: Its antigen is unknown.

Study results and limitations: Low normalized clonal expansion also occurred in some nonresponding patients. Researchers report that CD8+ T cells had, on average, more expanded clones than CD4+. The authors did not determine the antigen specificity of the expanded peripheral T cells.

This specimen consisted of CD4+ or CD8+ T cells sorted from blood, obtained in a trial of the OX40 agonist ivuxolimab. This TCR was recovered from an adult with an advanced solid tumor such as melanoma, head and neck, liver or kidney cancer. The chain carries TRBV28 and TRBJ2-3, with D possibly TRBD1 on 5 matching bases. CDR3 residues: CASSSGSTDTQYF. The CDR3 DNA reads TGTGCCAGCAGTTCAGGGAGCACAGATACGCAGTATTTT.